This entry lists 21 T cell receptor beta chains sequenced from one sample in a study of blood T cell repertoires in COVID-19. Method: immunoSEQ multiplex PCR; TCRdb's copy keeps in-frame clones and lacks some. The data show some 280,000 clones, with around 86% seen just once and about 3% held by the top ten. What was sequenced was peripheral blood. These receptor sequences come from a woman aged 25 to 39 with active or convalescent COVID-19.

The V and J genes are TRBV11-3 and TRBJ2-2; TRBD1 matches at 8 bases. Germline trimming cut 5 bases from V and 4 bases from J; bases unmatched to any gene: 9. Germline CDR1 is SGHNT and CDR2 is YENEEA. The CDR3 is made up of 16 amino acids. The CDR3 DNA sequence: TGTGCCAGCAGCACCCGGACAGGGCTTGGCACCGGGGAGCTGTTTTTT. Translated: CASSTRTGLGTGELFF.

The rearrangement links TRBV29-1 to TRBJ2-1; D might be TRBD2 (6 bases). From germline, CDR1 is SQVTM and CDR2 ANQGSEA. The V end was cut by 3 bases, the J end by 0 bases, with 6 bases between. CDR3 length equals 13 residues. CDR3 coding DNA: TGCAGCGTTGAGGGGGGCTCCTACAATGAGCAGTTCTTC. Encoded protein: CSVEGGSYNEQFF.

This sequence joins TRBV6-5 and TRBJ2-2, with a weak D call TRBD1 (6 bases). Deletions cut 5 bases from V and 1 base from J, with 8 bases between. Germline V CDR1 and CDR2: MNHEY, SVGAGI. The CDR3 spans 14 residues. CDR3 protein: CASSKDRNTGELFF. CDR3 nucleotides: TGTGCCAGCAGTAAGGACAGGAACACCGGGGAGCTGTTTTTT.

In regard to this clone: This specimen includes other DNA sequences encoding the same CDR3. The V call is TRBV29-1, the J call TRBJ1-1; 7 bases agree with TRBD1. J lost 4 bases, V lost 4 bases, and 3 bases had no gene match. The germline V gene has CDR1 SQVTM and CDR2 ANQGSEA. The CDR3 runs to 12 residues. This CDR3 reads CSVGQGGTEAFF. As DNA, the CDR3 is TGCAGCGTTGGACAGGGAGGCACTGAAGCTTTCTTT.

V and J are TRBV3-1 (or the pseudogene TRBV3-2) and TRBJ1-1; 7 bases are shared with TRBD1. Germline V CDR1 and CDR2: LGHDT, YNNKEL (reference sequence). Unmatched junction bases numbered 15, after V lost 7 bases and J lost 10 bases. The CDR3 has 14 residues. CDR3 residues: CASTKGANLLGAFF. The CDR3 region has the DNA TGTGCCAGCACCAAGGGGGCAAATCTACTGGGAGCTTTCTTT.

The chain couples TRBV6-6 to TRBJ1-5; 7 bases match TRBD1. The junction had 7 bases not matched to a gene; V was cut back by 4 bases and J by 7 bases. From germline, CDR1 is MNHNY and CDR2 SVGAGI (reference sequence). The CDR3 extends over 14 amino acids. The CDR3 nucleotides read TGTGCCAGCAGTTCCGCGCAGGGGGACCAGCCCCAGCATTTT. Translated: CASSSAQGDQPQHF.

This rearrangement joins TRBV6-5 to TRBJ2-5; no firm D call. The CDR3 loop spans 12 amino acids. Germline CDR1 MNHEY, CDR2 SVGAGI. Trimming took off 6 bases at V and 1 base at J, with 6 bases between the two ends. The CDR3 nucleotides read TGTGCCAGCAGGGGCCGCCAAGAGACCCAGTACTTC. Translation: CASRGRQETQYF.

The genes are TRBV5-1 and TRBJ2-1, with 9 bases that match TRBD2. Germline V lookup: CDR1 SGHRS, CDR2 YFSETQ. CDR3 length: 16 amino acids. The V and J ends lost 0 bases and 5 bases, in that order; junction bases with no gene match: 6. CDR3 DNA sequence: TGCGCCAGCAGCTTGGTTGCGGGGGGGCCTCACAATGAGCAGTTCTTC. Amino acid sequence: CASSLVAGGPHNEQFF.

The chain uses TRBV6-5 and TRBJ2-5, with D unclear. CDR3 length: 12 amino acids. Germline V CDR1 and CDR2: MNHEY, SVGAGI. V gave up 8 bases and J gave up 3 bases, with 10 bases separating them. CDR3 sequence reads: CASGQTKETQYF. CDR3 nucleotide sequence: TGTGCCAGCGGGCAGACCAAAGAGACCCAGTACTTC.

The chain has TRBV11-1 and TRBJ2-5, with TRBD2 matching 12 bases. This CDR3 is 16 amino acids long. Germline CDR1 and CDR2: SGHAT and FQDESV (reference sequence). Trimming at V came to 1 base and at J to 3 bases, leaving 3 bases not matched to a gene. The CDR3 sequence is CASSLGSSGGEETQYF. The CDR3 DNA reads TGTGCCAGCAGCTTAGGGTCTAGCGGGGGGGAAGAGACCCAGTACTTC.

This chain links TRBV3-1 (or the pseudogene TRBV3-2) with TRBJ2-7, with TRBD1 matching 8 bases. CDR1 and CDR2 from the germline V gene are LGHDT and YNNKEL (reference sequence). The V gene end was trimmed by 1 base and the J gene end by 1 base; junction bases not matched to a gene: 6. The CDR3 spans 16 residues. CDR3: CASSQARGRGSYEQYF. In DNA form, the CDR3 reads TGTGCCAGCAGCCAAGCCAGGGGGCGAGGGTCCTACGAGCAGTACTTC.

The chain employs TRBV2 and TRBJ2-7; D might be TRBD2 (5 bases). V lost 6 bases to trimming and J lost 5 bases, with 14 bases between them. The CDR3 covers 13 residues. The germline V gene has CDR1 SNHLY and CDR2 FYNNEI. CDR3 DNA sequence: TGTGCCAGCAGCCGGAGAGGGTGGGACGAGCAGTACTTC. Amino acids: CASSRRGWDEQYF.

The chain joins TRBV10-1 to TRBJ1-1; 11 bases are a match to TRBD1. Germline CDR1 and CDR2: WNHNN and SYGVQD (reference sequence). After removal of 2 bases from V and 9 bases from J, the junction contained 14 bases not matched to a gene. There are 17 residues in the CDR3. CDR3 region: CASSEGRDRGGNLKAFF. DNA of the CDR3: TGCGCCAGCAGTGAGGGCCGGGACAGGGGGGGGAACCTGAAAGCTTTCTTT.

The chain recombines TRBV13 with TRBJ2-3; 15 bases map to TRBD2. Germline V CDR1 and CDR2: PRHDT, FYEKMQ (reference sequence). This CDR3 region has 19 residues. Losses at the gene ends were 4 bases for V and 0 bases for J; bases not matched to a gene: 8. The chain's CDR3 is CASSSLGGLAGGSTDTQYF. In DNA, the CDR3 is TGTGCCAGCAGCTCCCTAGGGGGACTAGCGGGGGGTAGCACAGATACGCAGTATTTT.

V gene TRBV2 combines with J gene TRBJ1-2; possible D gene TRBD1, 5 bases. The CDR3 has 16 residues. The germline V gene encodes CDR1 SNHLY and CDR2 FYNNEI. The V end was cut by 3 bases, the J end by 4 bases, with 18 bases between. CDR3: CASSDIQGSIRYGYTF. The CDR3 bases are TGTGCCAGCAGTGATATCCAGGGTTCGATCCGCTATGGCTACACCTTC. Variable domain in full (rest from reference TRBV2 and TRBJ1-2): EPEVTQTPSHQVTQMGQEVILRCVPISNHLYFYWYRQILGQKVEFLVSFYNNEISEKSEIFDDQFSVERPDGSNFTLKIRSTKLEDSAMYFCASSDIQGSIRYGYTFGSGTRLTVV.

This rearrangement joins TRBV7-2 to TRBJ2-5, with D tentatively TRBD1 (5 bases). This CDR3 comprises 13 residues. Germline V gene data show CDR1 as SGHTA and CDR2 as FQGNSA. Trimming removed 3 bases from V and 6 bases from J, with 11 bases in between. The CDR3 sequence: CASSFIQGQTQYF. The CDR3 DNA reads TGTGCCAGCAGCTTTATCCAGGGTCAGACCCAGTACTTC.

The chain couples TRBV28 to TRBJ2-3, with 7 nucleotides matching TRBD1. J gave up 10 bases and V 5 bases, and 3 bases lay outside the gene matches. Germline V gene data show CDR1 as MDHEN and CDR2 as SYDVKM. The CDR3 consists of 11 residues. The CDR3 loop reads CASSLTGAQYF. CDR3 bases: TGTGCCAGCAGTCTAACAGGGGCGCAGTATTTT.

This clone was recorded once. The chain employs TRBV7-3 and TRBJ2-1, with TRBD1 identical over 10 bases. The CDR3 totals 15 residues. Germline values: CDR1 SGHTA, CDR2 FQGTGA. Unmatched junction bases numbered 8, after V lost 5 bases and J lost 7 bases. The CDR3 bases are TGTGCCAGCAGCCCTCGACAGGGGGCATGGAATGAGCAGTTCTTC. Protein product: CASSPRQGAWNEQFF.

The chain couples TRBV6-5 to TRBJ2-1; D may be TRBD1 (5 bases). Germline assignment: CDR1 MNHEY and CDR2 SVGAGI. The CDR3 is made up of 15 amino acids. Trimming removed 7 bases at V and 6 bases at J, with 19 bases between. The DNA for the CDR3 is TGTGCCAGCACCAACATAGTGCTGGGGCCCAATGAGCAGTTCTTC. Translation gives CASTNIVLGPNEQFF.

This sequence joins TRBV28 and TRBJ2-7, with D perhaps TRBD1 (5 bases). CDR3 length: 13 amino acids. Germline loops: CDR1 MDHEN, CDR2 SYDVKM. The V end was cut by 8 bases, the J end by 2 bases, with 13 bases between. This CDR3 reads CASSGIQPYEQYF. The CDR3 coding sequence is TGTGCCAGCTCAGGGATTCAGCCCTACGAGCAGTACTTC.

V is TRBV27 and J is TRBJ1-6; TRBD1 agrees at 7 bases. With V trimmed by 4 bases and J by 8 bases, 5 bases remained unmatched. CDR1 and CDR2 (germline): MNHEY, SMNVEV (reference sequence). The CDR3 is 14 residues long. CDR3 nucleotides: TGTGCCAGCAGTTACAACAGGGGTTATTCACCCCTCCACTTT. The encoded protein is CASSYNRGYSPLHF.